This T cell receptor (beta chain) appears in the sequencing data of a study of cytomegalovirus exposure and HLA in healthy donors. The germline V gene has CDR1 LNHDA and CDR2 SQIVND (reference sequence). This CDR3 spans 14 amino acids. V lost 6 bases, J lost 5 bases, and 5 bases stayed unmatched. It was with 60 Vbeta and 13 Jbeta primers that the PCR ran. Libraries were prepared by immunoSEQ multiplex PCR; TCRdb keeps only in-frame clonotypes and omits some of them. Of about 130,000 clones detected, around three quarters appear once; the ten largest clones hold about 6.8%. This clone was seen a single time.

The sequence was collected from a man aged 40-50 years in good health and CMV-seropositive. The sequencing sample was made of PBMCs. This chain connects TRBV19 to TRBJ2-1, with 9 bases identical to TRBD1. CDR3 DNA sequence: TGTGCCAGTAGAATCTGGACAGGGGACAATGAGCAGTTCTTC. Protein product: CASRIWTGDNEQFF.